These T cell receptor beta chains were read from a single sample in a study of beta chain features in type 1 diabetes. Generated by immunoSEQ multiplex PCR, the TCRdb table keeps only in-frame clones and is missing some. The sample has about 150,000 clones; about 9.4% are singletons. Specimen: central memory CD4+ T cells from blood. These receptors came from a young man with type 1 diabetes. Both conserved end residues are part of each CDR3. Fields, in order: CDR3 DNA, CDR3 protein, J gene, clone size, V gene, D gene. The D gene is left open where the match is weak. Only some rows state a clone size, as once, few, many or a class for expanded clones.

CDR3nt: TGTGCCAGCAGTTACTCGGACAGGGGAGGGCAGTACTTC; CDR3aa: CASSYSDRGGQYF; j_gene: TRBJ2-7; abundance: NA; v_gene: TRBV6-5; d_gene: TRBD1
CDR3nt: TGTGCCAGCAGGCTAGCGGACACAGATACGCAGTATTTT; CDR3aa: CASRLADTDTQYF; j_gene: TRBJ2-3; abundance: few; v_gene: TRBV27; d_gene: TRBD2
CDR3nt: TGTGCCAGCAGCCCAGGACAGGGAAACACCATATATTTT; CDR3aa: CASSPGQGNTIYF; j_gene: TRBJ1-3; abundance: few; v_gene: TRBV7-2; d_gene: NA
CDR3nt: TGTGCCAGCATAGTTAGGGGGTTGGAAGCTTTCTTT; CDR3aa: CASIVRGLEAFF; j_gene: TRBJ1-1; abundance: few; v_gene: TRBV6-5; d_gene: NA
CDR3nt: TGTGCCAGCTCGGAGCAGGGGTCACTGAACACTGAAGCTTTCTTT; CDR3aa: CASSEQGSLNTEAFF; j_gene: TRBJ1-1; abundance: few; v_gene: TRBV18; d_gene: NA
CDR3nt: TGCGCCAGCAGCTTGAACAGGGGAGATACGCAGTATTTT; CDR3aa: CASSLNRGDTQYF; j_gene: TRBJ2-3; abundance: few; v_gene: TRBV5-1; d_gene: TRBD1
CDR3nt: TGTGCCAGCAGTGTGACAGGGGGCGCACGGGGCTACACCTTC; CDR3aa: CASSVTGGARGYTF; j_gene: TRBJ1-2; abundance: NA; v_gene: TRBV6-6; d_gene: TRBD1
CDR3nt: TGTGCCAGCAGCTTATACCGGAGTTACCAAGAGACCCAGTACTTC; CDR3aa: CASSLYRSYQETQYF; j_gene: TRBJ2-5; abundance: NA; v_gene: TRBV7-9; d_gene: NA
CDR3nt: TGTGCCAGCAGTTTGGGTAGCGTTGCTTTAGAGCAGTACTTC; CDR3aa: CASSLGSVALEQYF; j_gene: TRBJ2-7; abundance: few; v_gene: TRBV27; d_gene: NA
CDR3nt: TGTGCCAGCAGCCCCGCTAGCGGGAGCACCAAGCAGTTCTTC; CDR3aa: CASSPASGSTKQFF; j_gene: TRBJ2-1; abundance: NA; v_gene: TRBV6-5; d_gene: TRBD2
CDR3nt: TGTGCCAGCAGCCCAAGGGCGGGGAACCAAGAGACCCAGTACTTC; CDR3aa: CASSPRAGNQETQYF; j_gene: TRBJ2-5; abundance: NA; v_gene: TRBV7-3; d_gene: NA